This entry lists 28 T cell receptor beta chains sequenced from one sample in a study of identical twins (TCRdb year 2016). The protocol used for the library was 5' RACE. The sequencer listed for this sample is Illumina HiSeq 2000. Clones were called with MiXCR by TCRdb after fastp trimmed the public reads at Q25, and only in-frame beta chains were retained. One record per CDR3 amino acid sequence lists the most common genes and DNA. This sample has just under 650,000 distinct CDR3 sequences in its table, and 7.1% of those were observed once. Clones ranked in the top ten supply less than 2% of the sample. The same sample was also studied in work on yellow fever vaccine responses in identical twins.

What was sequenced was PBMCs. These receptors came from a young woman in good health.

This chain joins TRBV18 and TRBJ2-7; D call uncertain. Germline CDR1 reads KGHSH; CDR2 reads LQKENI. The V gene lost 3 bases and the J gene lost 0 bases, with 6 bases spanning the gap. The CDR3 loop spans 13 amino acids. The CDR3 DNA reads TGTGCCAGCTCACCCTCCAACTCCTACGAGCAGTACGTC. Residues: CASSPSNSYEQYV.

This chain joins TRBV20-1 and TRBJ2-3; 8 positions match TRBD2. CDR1 is DFQATT and CDR2 is SNEGSKA in the germline V gene (reference sequence). J was trimmed by 5 bases and V by 4 bases; bases with no gene match: 5. The CDR3 is 13 residues long. The CDR3 protein is CSAIAGKVDTQYF. The DNA of the CDR3 is TGCAGTGCTATAGCGGGAAAGGTAGATACGCAGTATTTT.

This clonotype appeared a few times. This chain uses TRBV28 with TRBJ2-4; possible D gene TRBD2, 5 bases. Germline V gives CDR1 MDHEN, CDR2 SYDVKM. This CDR3 is built from 14 residues. V lost 3 bases, J lost 2 bases, and 8 bases lay in between. CDR3 sequence (DNA): TGTGCCAGCAGTTTCAGGAGGACCAAAAACATTCAGTACTTC. This sequence encodes CASSFRRTKNIQYF. Looking up the rest from reference TRBV28 and TRBJ2-4 gives the full variable domain: DVKVTQSSRYLVKRTGEKVFLECVQDMDHENMFWYRQDPGLGLRLIYFSYDVKMKEKGDIPEGYSVSREKKERFSLILESASTNQTSMYLCASSFRRTKNIQYFGAGTRLSVL.

This clonotype was seen at least ten times. This chain connects TRBV28 to TRBJ2-2; 7 bases fit TRBD2. The CDR3 totals 14 residues. Germline CDR1 MDHEN, CDR2 SYDVKM. The trim removed 1 base at V and 9 bases at J, leaving 5 bases unmatched. The DNA for the CDR3 is TGTGCCAGCAGTTTATCGTCGGGAGGCCGGGAGCTGTTTTTT. Its translation: CASSLSSGGRELFF.

This clonotype occurred a few times. Likely a read error: the CDR3 ends without its conserved phenylalanine or tryptophan. The V call is TRBV3-1, the J call TRBJ2-7, with TRBD2 matching over 7 bases. From germline, CDR1 is LGHDT and CDR2 YNNKEL (reference sequence). V lost 0 bases, J lost 4 bases, and 6 bases stayed unmatched. The length of the CDR3 is 15 residues. The chain's CDR3 is CASSQDSRREYEQYL. CDR3 nucleotides: TGTGCCAGCAGCCAAGATAGTCGGCGGGAGTACGAGCAGTACTTG.

In its sample, this clonotype was seen a few times. V is TRBV20-1 and J is TRBJ2-1, with TRBD2 matching 12 bases. The CDR3 extends over 19 amino acids. Germline V gives CDR1 DFQATT, CDR2 SNEGSKA (reference sequence). V lost 3 bases and J lost 0; bases outside the gene matches: 12. CDR3 sequence reads: CSASTLTSGRSGSYNEQFF. CDR3 DNA: TGCAGTGCTAGTACACTAACTAGCGGGAGGTCGGGCTCCTACAATGAGCAGTTCTTC.

This clonotype was observed at least ten times. V is TRBV10-3 and J is TRBJ2-1; 7 bases map to TRBD1. This CDR3 has 12 amino acids. Per germline, CDR1 ENHRY and CDR2 SYGVKD. The trim removed 6 bases at V and 7 bases at J, leaving 3 bases unmatched. The chain's CDR3 is CAISEGANEQFF. CDR3 sequence (DNA): TGTGCCATCAGCGAGGGGGCGAATGAGCAGTTCTTC.

The sample holds a few counts of this clonotype. The V gene is TRBV7-2, the J gene TRBJ1-5; D is perhaps TRBD1 (5 bases). Germline CDR1 is SGHTA and CDR2 is FQGNSA. The CDR3 runs to 15 residues. V lost 5 bases and J lost 8, with 19 bases in between. In nucleotides, the CDR3 is TGTGCCAGCAGCCTCAGTGGGGCGATAGGGGAGCCCCAGCATTTT. Encoded protein: CASSLSGAIGEPQHF.

This clonotype was seen only a few times. This chain connects TRBV9 to TRBJ2-2; TRBD1 might be the D (6 bases). Per the germline V gene, CDR1 is SGDLS and CDR2 is YYNGEE. Trimming removed 6 bases at V and 7 bases at J, with 19 bases between. This CDR3 region has 15 residues. The CDR3 nucleotides read TGTGCCAGCACCCCATACCTACAGGGAAGCGGGGAGCTGTTTTTT. Protein sequence: CASTPYLQGSGELFF.

V is TRBV20-1 and J is TRBJ2-7; maybe TRBD2 (6 bases). The CDR3 is 11 amino acids. Germline assignment: CDR1 DFQATT and CDR2 SNEGSKA (reference sequence). V dropped 4 bases and J dropped 3 bases, with 7 bases sitting between them. CDR3 sequence reads: CSATTSYEQYV. DNA for the CDR3: TGCAGTGCTACGACTAGCTACGAGCAGTACGTC.

This clonotype was observed many times. CDR3: CASSTIGQGGYGYTF. The CDR3 bases are TGTGCCAGCAGCACAATCGGACAGGGAGGATATGGCTACACCTTC. This chain connects TRBV6-1 to TRBJ1-2, with 8 bases lining up with TRBD1. J lost 5 bases, V lost 6 bases, and 11 bases had no gene match. The CDR3 covers 15 residues. Germline CDR1 is MNHNS and CDR2 is SASEGT.

This clonotype was picked up many times. The CDR3 loop is CASSFWTSGNTDTQYF. The CDR3, as DNA: TGTGCCAGCAGTTTTTGGACTAGCGGAAACACAGATACGCAGTATTTT. The chain uses TRBV12-3 or TRBV12-4 and TRBJ2-3; TRBD2 matches 10 bases. The CDR3 extends over 16 amino acids. V trimming: 3 bases; J trimming: 2 bases; junction bases outside the gene matches: 5.

This clonotype was observed at least ten times. The CDR3 bases are TGTGCCAGCAGGCAGGACAGGGGTTGGGGCTACACCTTC. This sequence encodes CASRQDRGWGYTF. The rearrangement links TRBV6-1 to TRBJ1-2; 9 nucleotides align to TRBD1. V lost 6 bases, J lost 8 bases, and 7 bases stayed unmatched. The CDR3 is 13 amino acids. CDR1 is MNHNS and CDR2 is SASEGT in the germline V gene.

In its sample, this clonotype was seen a few times. The V gene is TRBV5-6, the J gene TRBJ2-7, with 9 positions matching TRBD2. After removal of 0 bases from V and 5 bases from J, the junction contained 6 bases not matched to a gene. The CDR3 extends over 15 amino acids. The germline gives CDR1 SGHDT, CDR2 YYEEEE. The CDR3 loop is CASSLAVAGANEQYF. In DNA form, the CDR3 reads TGTGCCAGCAGCTTGGCGGTAGCGGGAGCTAACGAGCAGTACTTC.

This clonotype has only a few counts. V usage is TRBV20-1 and J usage is TRBJ2-1, with D possibly being TRBD1 (5 bases). There are 14 residues in the CDR3. Germline V gene data show CDR1 as DFQATT and CDR2 as SNEGSKA (reference sequence). CDR3 protein: CSPSWAGKYNEQFF. CDR3 in DNA: TGCAGCCCCTCTTGGGCAGGGAAGTACAATGAGCAGTTCTTC.

The rearrangement uses TRBV20-1 and TRBJ1-1; no firm D call. This CDR3 is built from 13 residues. Looked up from germline, CDR1 is DFQATT and CDR2 is SNEGSKA (reference sequence). Trimming stripped 3 bases from V and 1 base from J, with 9 bases between. CDR3 nucleotides: TGCAGTGCTAGTACCCCACGGAACACTGAAGCTTTCTTT. Translating gives CSASTPRNTEAFF.

This chain links TRBV28 with TRBJ1-5, with 10 positions matching TRBD1. The germline V gene has CDR1 MDHEN and CDR2 SYDVKM. This CDR3 contains 17 residues. The V gene end was trimmed by 8 bases and the J gene end by 0 bases; junction bases not matched to a gene: 10. The CDR3 sequence is CASGGTGDYYSNQPQHF. The CDR3 coding sequence is TGTGCCAGCGGGGGGACAGGGGACTATTATAGCAATCAGCCCCAGCATTTT.

This clonotype was seen more than once but under ten times. The CDR3 sequence: CSARVEGVADNEQFF. The CDR3 region has the DNA TGCAGTGCTAGAGTTGAGGGAGTTGCCGACAATGAGCAGTTCTTC. V and J are TRBV20-1 and TRBJ2-1, with D perhaps TRBD2 (5 bases). The CDR3 runs to 15 residues. The ends were cut back, 1 base at V and 5 bases at J, with 15 bases in the middle. The germline V gene has CDR1 DFQATT and CDR2 SNEGSKA (reference sequence).

This clonotype was seen only a few times. This sequence joins TRBV3-1 and TRBJ2-2; D call uncertain. Trimming stripped 1 base from V and 5 bases from J, with 8 bases between. CDR1 and CDR2 from the germline V gene are LGHDT and YNNKEL (reference sequence). The CDR3 is 14 residues long. The CDR3 nucleotides are TGTGCCAGCAGCCAAGCGTCCAGGACCGGGGAGCTGTTTTTT. Its protein is CASSQASRTGELFF.

A few counts support this clonotype. V gene TRBV4-1 combines with J gene TRBJ2-7; 7 nucleotides line up with TRBD2. The CDR3 runs to 16 residues. V shed 1 base and J 0 bases; nucleotides not matched to a gene: 6. CDR1 MGHRA and CDR2 YSYEKL come from the germline V gene. The CDR3 DNA follows: TGCGCCAGCAGCCAAGGGTTGATAGCGGGCTCCTACGAGCAGTACTTC. It translates to CASSQGLIAGSYEQYF.

This clonotype was seen at least ten times. V and J are TRBV29-1 and TRBJ2-1, with D tentatively TRBD2 (5 bases). Germline values: CDR1 SQVTM, CDR2 ANQGSEA. The CDR3 contains 13 residues. Trimming cost V 3 bases and J 9 bases, with 15 bases left between them. Here the CDR3 DNA reads TGCAGCGTTGATCCGACGAGGGCAGCTGAGCAGTTCTTC. It encodes CSVDPTRAAEQFF.

This clonotype has more than one count but fewer than ten. The chain carries TRBV20-1 and TRBJ2-1; 8 bases are shared with TRBD2. CDR3 size: 14 residues. The V segment lost 1 base and the J segment 6 bases; nucleotides outside the gene matches: 5. The germline V gene has CDR1 DFQATT and CDR2 SNEGSKA (reference sequence). The CDR3 DNA is TGCAGTGCTAGAGGGGGACTAGTAGGCAATGAGCAGTTCTTC. It translates to CSARGGLVGNEQFF.

This clonotype showed up many times. This chain joins TRBV20-1 and TRBJ1-1; D gene ambiguous. The V gene's germline CDR1 is DFQATT and CDR2 SNEGSKA (reference sequence). Trimming removed 1 base from V and 3 bases from J, with 9 bases in between. This CDR3 comprises 13 residues. The CDR3 here is CSARVGRDTEAFF. CDR3 DNA: TGCAGTGCTAGAGTTGGTCGGGACACTGAAGCTTTCTTT.

This clonotype was observed a few times. This chain links TRBV20-1 with TRBJ1-6; D ambiguous. This CDR3 region has 15 residues. V lost 6 bases to trimming and J lost 0 bases, with 12 bases between them. CDR1 and CDR2 (germline): DFQATT, SNEGSKA (reference sequence). The CDR3 protein is CSAWTVSSYNSPLHF. CDR3 coding DNA: TGCAGTGCCTGGACTGTGAGCTCCTATAATTCACCCCTCCACTTT.

This clonotype has a handful of counts. The chain uses TRBV6-2 or TRBV6-3 and TRBJ2-7; D possibly corresponds to TRBD2 (6 bases). The CDR3 consists of 17 residues. Germline V gives CDR1 MNHEY, CDR2 SVGEGT. V gave up 1 base and J gave up 0 bases, with 16 bases separating them. For the CDR3, the DNA is TGTGCCAGCAGTTACTTAGCCCACATCGGGGGCTCCTACGAGCAGTACTTC. Translated, it gives CASSYLAHIGGSYEQYF.

There are many counts of this clonotype. The chain combines TRBV6-4 with TRBJ2-1, with 9 bases aligning to TRBD2. Looked up from germline, CDR1 is MRHNA and CDR2 is SNTAGT. The J segment lost 6 bases and the V segment lost 3 bases, leaving 9 bases of the junction unmatched. The CDR3 is 16 amino acids. The CDR3 region is CASSEAARGGSNEQFF. DNA for the CDR3: TGTGCCAGCAGTGAGGCTGCGCGGGGGGGCAGCAATGAGCAGTTCTTC.

The V and J genes are TRBV6-1 and TRBJ2-2; D may be TRBD1 or TRBD2 (5 bases each). Germline CDR1 MNHNS, CDR2 SASEGT. The CDR3 spans 16 residues. Trimming left V 5 bases short and J 5 bases short, with 18 bases between. CDR3 residues: CASSQSRESTTGELFF. In DNA, the CDR3 is TGTGCCAGCAGTCAATCCAGGGAGTCAACAACCGGGGAGCTGTTTTTT.

A few counts support this clonotype. V and J are TRBV9 and TRBJ1-4, with no clear D. In germline, CDR1 is SGDLS, CDR2 YYNGEE. The CDR3 covers 15 residues. Trimming pared 3 bases from V and 0 bases from J, leaving 9 bases between. The CDR3 region has the DNA TGTGCCAGCAGCGCGAGACGTGCAACTAATGAAAAACTGTTTTTT. Translating gives CASSARRATNEKLFF.